The 13 T cell receptor beta chains given below trace back to one sample, sequenced in a study of T cell responses to AZD1222 COVID-19 vaccine. TCRdb's copy holds only in-frame clones and misses some; the assay was immunoSEQ multiplex PCR. Seen here are approximately 150,000 clones, 93% observed once, and the top ten hold roughly 5.9%. The source was peripheral blood, collected on day 0 of AZD1222 vaccination. These receptors came from an adult in good health.

The gene calls are TRBV4-3 and TRBJ2-1; TRBD2 aligns across 8 bases. This CDR3 has 16 residues. The V and J ends lost 2 bases and 6 bases, in that order; junction bases with no gene match: 9. Per the germline V gene, CDR1 is LGHNA and CDR2 is YSLEER. In DNA form, the CDR3 reads TGCGCCAGCAGCCAAATTGCTAGCGGGTTCTCCAATGAGCAGTTCTTC. Its translation is CASSQIASGFSNEQFF.

The rearrangement links TRBV18 to TRBJ2-3; 7 nucleotides align to TRBD2. The V gene end was trimmed by 3 bases and the J gene end by 2 bases; junction bases not matched to a gene: 8. The CDR3 spans 16 residues. Per germline, CDR1 KGHSH and CDR2 LQKENI. DNA of the CDR3: TGTGCCAGCTCACCGAACGGGGGAGGGATCACAGATACGCAGTATTTT. Its translation: CASSPNGGGITDTQYF.

The rearrangement links TRBV28 to TRBJ1-5, with D uncertain. The CDR3 is 14 residues long. Trimming removed 2 bases at V and 12 bases at J, with 17 bases between. Germline lookup yields CDR1 MDHEN and CDR2 SYDVKM. The CDR3 DNA is TGTGCCAGCAGTTTACCCTCTTTAAACATGATCCAGCATTTT. Translation gives CASSLPSLNMIQHF.

This clone was counted only a few times. The gene calls are TRBV4-1 and TRBJ1-2; D not resolved. CDR1 MGHRA and CDR2 YSYEKL come from the germline V gene. The CDR3 covers 15 residues. The V gene lost 3 bases and the J gene lost 0 bases, with 11 bases spanning the gap. The CDR3 DNA is TGCGCCAGCAGCCAGATCCGGGGTTCTAACTATGGCTACACCTTC. It encodes CASSQIRGSNYGYTF.

The chain uses TRBV5-6 and TRBJ1-1; 12 bases line up with TRBD1. CDR1 and CDR2 (germline): SGHDT, YYEEEE. This CDR3 comprises 14 residues. Trimming removed 4 bases from V and 9 bases from J; junction bases left unmatched: 7. The CDR3 loop reads CASSRGQGAKKAFF. The CDR3 region has the DNA TGTGCCAGCAGCCGGGGACAGGGGGCCAAAAAAGCTTTCTTT.

This chain links TRBV7-9 with TRBJ1-1; no clear D gene. Between the trimmed V and J ends, which lost 4 bases and 4 bases, there was a span of 7 bases. Germline-derived CDR1 and CDR2 are SEHNR and FQNEAQ (reference sequence). This CDR3 contains 12 residues. Written as DNA, the CDR3 is TGTGCCAGCAGCTCAAGTTTCACTGAAGCTTTCTTT. Its protein product is CASSSSFTEAFF.

The chain uses TRBV5-6 and TRBJ2-7, with TRBD1 as a possible D gene (5 bases). Germline CDR1 SGHDT, CDR2 YYEEEE. This CDR3 region has 14 residues. Trimming removed 0 bases from V and 1 base from J, with 8 bases in between. The CDR3 loop reads CASSLGGGSYEQYF. The CDR3 region has the DNA TGTGCCAGCAGCTTGGGGGGCGGATCCTACGAGCAGTACTTC. Complete variable domain (other parts from reference TRBV5-6 and TRBJ2-7): DAGVTQSPTHLIKTRGQQVTLRCSPKSGHDTVSWYQQALGQGPQFIFQYYEEEERQRGNFPDRFSGHQFPNYSSELNVNALLLGDSALYLCASSLGGGSYEQYFGPGTRLTVT.

The chain combines TRBV30 with TRBJ1-2; D is undetermined. CDR3 size: 11 residues. Germline loops: CDR1 GTSNPN, CDR2 SVGIG (reference sequence). Trimming pared 1 base from V and 8 bases from J, leaving 8 bases between. CDR3 sequence (DNA): TGTGCCTGGAGTGCCCAAGCCGGCTACACCTTC. It specifies CAWSAQAGYTF.

J is TRBJ1-5 and V is TRBV27, with TRBD1 as a possible D gene (6 bases). Germline lookup yields CDR1 MNHEY and CDR2 SMNVEV (reference sequence). V was shortened by 0 bases and J by 4 bases, with 7 bases between the two germline ends. CDR3 length: 14 residues. The CDR3 bases are TGTGCCAGCAGTTTATCACAGGGAAATCAGCCCCAGCATTTT. Translated: CASSLSQGNQPQHF.

This sequence joins TRBV3-1 (or the pseudogene TRBV3-2) and TRBJ1-3; TRBD1 is a possible D gene (5 bases). The CDR3 covers 16 residues. Germline V lookup: CDR1 LGHDT, CDR2 YNNKEL (reference sequence). Trimming removed 4 bases at V and 4 bases at J, with 17 bases between. The CDR3, as DNA: TGTGCCAGCAGCCCTCAGGGCCTACTTGGAGGAAACACCATATATTTT. Translation gives CASSPQGLLGGNTIYF.

About this clone itself: This sample also contains other DNA sequences that code for the same CDR3. The chain links TRBV28 to TRBJ1-4, with 8 bases lining up with TRBD1. With V trimmed by 5 bases and J by 2 bases, 4 bases remained unmatched. This CDR3 spans 15 amino acids. The germline V gene has CDR1 MDHEN and CDR2 SYDVKM. The DNA for the CDR3 is TGTGCCAGCAGTGGAGACAGGGGCACTAATGAAAAACTGTTTTTT. It specifies CASSGDRGTNEKLFF.

This chain links TRBV6-2 or TRBV6-3 with TRBJ2-7; a weak D match, TRBD2 (6 bases). This CDR3 has 17 amino acids. V was trimmed by 2 bases and J by 2 bases, leaving 19 bases between them. Germline values: CDR1 MNHEY, CDR2 SVGEGT. This CDR3 reads CASSYALSRDLTYEQYF. The CDR3 nucleotides read TGTGCCAGCAGTTACGCACTTTCGCGGGACCTAACCTACGAGCAGTACTTC.

This clone showed up just once. The chain uses TRBV4-1 and TRBJ2-6; the D is unclear. The CDR3 is 14 amino acids. Germline V gene lookup returns CDR1 MGHRA and CDR2 YSYEKL. The ends were cut back, 1 base at V and 2 bases at J, with 3 bases in the middle. The CDR3 loop is CASSQAPGANVLTF. CDR3 nucleotide sequence: TGCGCCAGCAGCCAAGCCCCTGGGGCCAACGTCCTGACTTTC.